Listed below are T cell receptor beta chains from one sample, sequenced in a study of shared clonotypes between healthy human individuals. TCRdb keeps only in-frame clones here, not all; method: immunoSEQ multiplex PCR. Among a few million clones listed, 93% were seen once. Specimen: naive CD8+ T cells from PBMCs. The receptors derive from a man aged 18 to 29 in good health. Some clones in this sample may be carry-over from other donors' samples. Each CDR3 is given without its conserved first and last residue.

TRBJ2-1 TRBV7-9 ASASWGSGRPPYNEQF
TRBJ2-4 TRBV10-3 AISESRIAKNIQY
TRBJ2-7 TRBV27 ASSSGTGGNEQY
TRBJ2-4 TRBV9 ASSVAGQGADIQY
TRBJ2-3 TRBV9 ASSYAGRTDTQY
TRBJ2-2 TRBV29-1 SAVDLTGELF
TRBJ2-7 TRBV19 ASSIFHTYEQY
TRBJ1-3 TRBV7-6 ASSLASWQVLSGNTIY
TRBJ1-4 TRBV7-9 ASSRNRDGVNEKLF
TRBJ1-1 TRBV12-5 ASGFDLNTEAF
TRBJ1-1 TRBV4-3 ASSLDRGGIAYTEAF
TRBJ2-7 TRBV27 ASSPGQGKGYYEQY
TRBJ2-5 TRBV7-6 ASSSRPGGPQETQY
TRBJ1-4 TRBV4-3 ASSQDRRATNEKLF
TRBJ1-5 TRBV21-1 ASSIGLPRSNQPQH
TRBJ1-2 TRBV6-6 ASSYSARDGYT
TRBJ2-7 TRBV15 ATSELQGSSYEQY